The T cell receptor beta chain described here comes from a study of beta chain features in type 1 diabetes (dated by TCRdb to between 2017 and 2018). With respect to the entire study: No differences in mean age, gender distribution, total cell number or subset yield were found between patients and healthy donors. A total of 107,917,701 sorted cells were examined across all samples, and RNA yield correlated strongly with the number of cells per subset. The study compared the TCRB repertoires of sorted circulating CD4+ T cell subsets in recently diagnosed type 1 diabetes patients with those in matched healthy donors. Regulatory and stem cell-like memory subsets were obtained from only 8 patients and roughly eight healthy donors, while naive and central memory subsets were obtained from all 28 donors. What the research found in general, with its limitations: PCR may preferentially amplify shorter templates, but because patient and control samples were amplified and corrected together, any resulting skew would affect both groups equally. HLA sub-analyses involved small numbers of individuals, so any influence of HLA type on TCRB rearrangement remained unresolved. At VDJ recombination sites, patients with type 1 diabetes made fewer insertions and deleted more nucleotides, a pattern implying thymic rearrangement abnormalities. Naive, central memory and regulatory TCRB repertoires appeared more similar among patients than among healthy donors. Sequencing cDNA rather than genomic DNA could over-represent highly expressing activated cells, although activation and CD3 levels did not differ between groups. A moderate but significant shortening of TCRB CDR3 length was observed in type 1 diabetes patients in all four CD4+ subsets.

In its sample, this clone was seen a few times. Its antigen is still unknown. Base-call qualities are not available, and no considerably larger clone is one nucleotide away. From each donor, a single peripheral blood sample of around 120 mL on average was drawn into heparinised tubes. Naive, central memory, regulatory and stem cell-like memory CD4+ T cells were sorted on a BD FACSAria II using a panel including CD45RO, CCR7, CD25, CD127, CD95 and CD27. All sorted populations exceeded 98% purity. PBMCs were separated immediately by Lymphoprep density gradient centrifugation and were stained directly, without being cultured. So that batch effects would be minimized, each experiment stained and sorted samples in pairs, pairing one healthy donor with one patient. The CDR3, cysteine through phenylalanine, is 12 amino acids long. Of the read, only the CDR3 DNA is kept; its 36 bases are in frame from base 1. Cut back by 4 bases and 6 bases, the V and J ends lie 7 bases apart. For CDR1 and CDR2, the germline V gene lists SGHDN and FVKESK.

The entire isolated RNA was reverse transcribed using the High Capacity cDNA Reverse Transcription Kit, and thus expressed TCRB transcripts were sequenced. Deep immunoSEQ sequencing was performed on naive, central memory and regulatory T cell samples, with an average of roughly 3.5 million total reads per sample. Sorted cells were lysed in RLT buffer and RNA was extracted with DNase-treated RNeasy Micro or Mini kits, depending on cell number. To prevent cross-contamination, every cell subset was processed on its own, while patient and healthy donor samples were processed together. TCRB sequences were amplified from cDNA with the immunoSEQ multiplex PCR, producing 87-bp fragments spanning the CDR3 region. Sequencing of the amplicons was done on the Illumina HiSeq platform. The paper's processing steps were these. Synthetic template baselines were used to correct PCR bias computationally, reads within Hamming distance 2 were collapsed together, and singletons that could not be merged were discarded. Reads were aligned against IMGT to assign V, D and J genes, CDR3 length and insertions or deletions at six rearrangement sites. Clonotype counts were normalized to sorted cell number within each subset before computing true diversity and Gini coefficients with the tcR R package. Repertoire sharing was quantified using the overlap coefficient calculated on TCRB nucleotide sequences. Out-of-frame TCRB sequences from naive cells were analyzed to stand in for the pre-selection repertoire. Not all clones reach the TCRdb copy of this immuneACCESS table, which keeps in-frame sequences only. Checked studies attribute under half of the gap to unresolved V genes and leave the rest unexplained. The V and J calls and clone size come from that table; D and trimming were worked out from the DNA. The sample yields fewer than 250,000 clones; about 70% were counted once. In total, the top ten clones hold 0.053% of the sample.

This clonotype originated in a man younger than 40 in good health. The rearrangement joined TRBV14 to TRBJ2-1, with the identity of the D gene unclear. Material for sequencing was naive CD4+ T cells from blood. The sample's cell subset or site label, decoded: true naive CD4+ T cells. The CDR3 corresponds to CASSPLSNEQFF. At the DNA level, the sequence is TGTGCCAGCAGCCCTCTCAGCAATGAGCAGTTCTTC.